This T cell receptor (beta chain) comes out of a study of T cell repertoires in cytomegalovirus infection. Study context: Carrying CMV and the relevant HLA type showed in public TCR beta signatures.

Study-wide results and caveats: Ex vivo responses were dominated by HLA-C-restricted CMV-specific TCR beta clonotypes. Summed frequency of shared TCR beta families picked out CMV carriers who also had the relevant HLA.

V shed 0 bases, J shed 5 bases, and the junction held 4 bases outside the gene matches. Germline CDR1 reads LGHNA; CDR2 reads YNFKEQ. The CDR3 extends over 16 amino acids. From the reads, TCRdb called clonotypes with MiXCR, one entry per CDR3 protein. The repertoire holds around 530,000 distinct CDR3 sequences, with 26% as singletons. There are a few counts of this clonotype. Antigen: not known. This TCR came from a human donor in good health (CMV status not recorded). Some clones in this sample may be carry-over from other donors' samples. The V and J genes are TRBV4-2 and TRBJ2-2, with TRBD2 identical over 9 bases. The sequenced sample consisted of PBMCs. Here the CDR3 reads CASSQDRLAGTGELFF. In DNA form, the CDR3 reads TGTGCCAGCAGCCAAGATCGTCTAGCGGGAACCGGGGAGCTGTTTTTT.